This T cell receptor beta chain was sequenced in a study of cytomegalovirus exposure and HLA in healthy donors. Study-level background: An earlier analysis identified 120 million or so unique TCR beta sequences in about 200 million T cells.

Both 60 Vbeta primers and 13 Jbeta primers went into the PCR. The table came from immunoSEQ multiplex PCR; TCRdb's copy has only in-frame clones and leaves some out. The sample carries about 170,000 clones, roughly 70% recorded once. Germline values: CDR1 MGHRA, CDR2 YSYEKL. The CDR3 has 15 residues. Trimming took 0 bases from V and 4 from J, leaving 12 bases between them. Study-level findings and limits: The likely origin of a cluster of highly shared sequence variants was a sequencing artifact. The CMV antigen specificity of a few CMV-associated chains was confirmed through in vitro analysis. Later analysis revealed greater clonal expansion in HLA-associated TCR beta chains than in equally common others.

A remark on this clone: Its antigen is undetermined.

This TCR was sampled from a girl aged 5 to 17 in good health and CMV-seronegative. V gene TRBV4-1 combines with J gene TRBJ2-5; tentative D call: TRBD1 (7 bases). Sequencing input: PBMCs. For the CDR3, the DNA is TGCGCCAGCAGCCAAGATTGGAGGGGGCCAGAGACCCAGTACTTC. This codes for CASSQDWRGPETQYF.